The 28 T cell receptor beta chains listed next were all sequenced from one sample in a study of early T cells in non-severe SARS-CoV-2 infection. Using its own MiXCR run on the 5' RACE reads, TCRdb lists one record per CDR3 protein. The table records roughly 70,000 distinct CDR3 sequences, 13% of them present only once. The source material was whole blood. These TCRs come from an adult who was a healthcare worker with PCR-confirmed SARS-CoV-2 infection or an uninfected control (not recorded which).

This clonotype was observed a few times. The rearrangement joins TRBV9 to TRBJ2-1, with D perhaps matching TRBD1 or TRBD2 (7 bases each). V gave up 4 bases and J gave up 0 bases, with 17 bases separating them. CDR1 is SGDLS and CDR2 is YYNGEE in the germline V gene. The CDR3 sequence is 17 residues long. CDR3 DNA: TGTGCCAGCAGCCAGGGGGGGAAGCCAGACTCCTACAATGAGCAGTTCTTC. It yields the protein CASSQGGKPDSYNEQFF.

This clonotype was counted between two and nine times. The CDR3 DNA follows: TGCAGTGCTAGGACGGGGGACAGGGTCCAAGAGACCCAGTACTTC. Its translation: CSARTGDRVQETQYF. The V call is TRBV20-1, the J call TRBJ2-5; TRBD1 matches at 9 bases. Germline lookup yields CDR1 DFQATT and CDR2 SNEGSKA (reference sequence). CDR3 length: 15 amino acids. J was trimmed by 1 base and V by 3 bases; bases with no gene match: 6.

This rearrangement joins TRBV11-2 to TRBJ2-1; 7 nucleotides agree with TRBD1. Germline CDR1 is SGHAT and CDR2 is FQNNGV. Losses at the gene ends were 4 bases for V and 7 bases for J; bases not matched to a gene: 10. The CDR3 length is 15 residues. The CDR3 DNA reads TGTGCCAGCAGCTATTCACCGGGACAGTTTAATGAGCAGTTCTTC. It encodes CASSYSPGQFNEQFF. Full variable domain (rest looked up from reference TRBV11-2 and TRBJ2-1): EAGVAQSPRYKIIEKRQSVAFWCNPISGHATLYWYQQILGQGPKLLIQFQNNGVVDDSQLPKDRFSAERLKGVDSTLKIQPAKLEDSAVYLCASSYSPGQFNEQFFGPGTRLTVL.

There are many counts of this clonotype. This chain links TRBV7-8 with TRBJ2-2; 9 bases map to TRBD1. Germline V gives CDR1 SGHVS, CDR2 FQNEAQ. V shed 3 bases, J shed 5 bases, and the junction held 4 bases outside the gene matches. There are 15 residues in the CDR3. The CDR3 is CASSFGTGRTGELFF. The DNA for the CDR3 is TGTGCCAGCAGCTTCGGGACAGGGCGAACCGGGGAGCTGTTTTTT.

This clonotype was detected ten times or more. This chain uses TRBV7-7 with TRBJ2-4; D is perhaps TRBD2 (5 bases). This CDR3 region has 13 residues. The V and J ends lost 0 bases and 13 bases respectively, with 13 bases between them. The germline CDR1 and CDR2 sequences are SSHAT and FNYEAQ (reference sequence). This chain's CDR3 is CASSLAPGGLQYF. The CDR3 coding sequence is TGTGCCAGCAGCTTAGCGCCGGGCGGGCTCCAGTACTTC.

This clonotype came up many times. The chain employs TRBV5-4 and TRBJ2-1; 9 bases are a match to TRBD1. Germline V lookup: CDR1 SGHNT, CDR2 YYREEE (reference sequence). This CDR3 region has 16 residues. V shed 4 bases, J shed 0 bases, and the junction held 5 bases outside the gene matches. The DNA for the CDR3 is TGTGCCAGCAGCCGGGACAGGGTCGGCTCCTACAATGAGCAGTTCTTC. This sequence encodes CASSRDRVGSYNEQFF. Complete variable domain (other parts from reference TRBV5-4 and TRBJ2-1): ETGVTQSPTHLIKTRGQQVTLRCSSQSGHNTVSWYQQALGQGPQFIFQYYREEENGRGNFPPRFSGLQFPNYSSELNVNALELDDSALYLCASSRDRVGSYNEQFFGPGTRLTVL.

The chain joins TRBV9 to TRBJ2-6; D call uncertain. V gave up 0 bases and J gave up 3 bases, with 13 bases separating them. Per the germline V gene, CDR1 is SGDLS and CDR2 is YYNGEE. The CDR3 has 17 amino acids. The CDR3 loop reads CASSVAASQIGANVLTF. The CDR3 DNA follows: TGTGCCAGCAGCGTAGCGGCCAGTCAAATTGGGGCCAACGTCCTGACTTTC. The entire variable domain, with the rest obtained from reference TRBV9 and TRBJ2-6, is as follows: DSGVTQTPKHLITATGQRVTLRCSPRSGDLSVYWYQQSLDQGLQFLIQYYNGEERAKGNILERFSAQQFPDLHSELNLSSLELGDSALYFCASSVAASQIGANVLTFGAGSRLTVL.

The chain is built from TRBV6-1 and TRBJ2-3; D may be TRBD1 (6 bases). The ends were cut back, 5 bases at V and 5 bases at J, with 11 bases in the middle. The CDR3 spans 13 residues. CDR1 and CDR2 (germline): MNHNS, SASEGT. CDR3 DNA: TGTGCCAGCAGTCACCGGGACATAGATACGCAGTATTTT. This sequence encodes CASSHRDIDTQYF.

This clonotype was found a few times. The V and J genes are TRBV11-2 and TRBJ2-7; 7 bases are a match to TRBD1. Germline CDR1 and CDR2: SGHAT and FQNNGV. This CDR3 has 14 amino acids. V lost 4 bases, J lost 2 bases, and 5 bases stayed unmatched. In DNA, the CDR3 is TGTGCCAGCAGCTCCAACAGGGGCACCTACGAGCAGTACTTC. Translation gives CASSSNRGTYEQYF.

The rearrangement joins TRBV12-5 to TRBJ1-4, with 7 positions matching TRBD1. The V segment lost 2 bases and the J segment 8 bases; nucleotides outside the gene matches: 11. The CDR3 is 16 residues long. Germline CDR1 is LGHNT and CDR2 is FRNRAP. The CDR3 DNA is TGTGCTAGTGGTTTGCTTTGGACAGGTCGTGGGGAAAAACTGTTTTTT. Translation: CASGLLWTGRGEKLFF.

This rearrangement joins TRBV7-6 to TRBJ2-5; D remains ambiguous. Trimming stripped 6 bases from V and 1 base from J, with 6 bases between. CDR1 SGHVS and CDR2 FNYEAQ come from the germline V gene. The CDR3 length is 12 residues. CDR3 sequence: CASSPSQETQYF. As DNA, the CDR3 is TGTGCCAGCAGTCCATCCCAAGAGACCCAGTACTTC.

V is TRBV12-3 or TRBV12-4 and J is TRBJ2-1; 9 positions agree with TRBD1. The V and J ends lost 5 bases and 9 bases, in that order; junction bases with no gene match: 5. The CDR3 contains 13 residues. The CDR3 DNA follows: TGTGCCAGCAGTCCGACAGGGGGACCTGAGCAGTTCTTC. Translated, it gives CASSPTGGPEQFF.

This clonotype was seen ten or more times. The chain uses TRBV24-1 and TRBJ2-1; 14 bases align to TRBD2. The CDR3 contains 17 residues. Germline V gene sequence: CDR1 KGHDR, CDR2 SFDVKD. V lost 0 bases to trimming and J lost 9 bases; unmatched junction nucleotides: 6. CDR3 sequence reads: CATSDLRPGLAGAEQFF. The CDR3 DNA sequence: TGTGCCACCAGTGATTTGCGCCCGGGACTAGCGGGGGCTGAGCAGTTCTTC.

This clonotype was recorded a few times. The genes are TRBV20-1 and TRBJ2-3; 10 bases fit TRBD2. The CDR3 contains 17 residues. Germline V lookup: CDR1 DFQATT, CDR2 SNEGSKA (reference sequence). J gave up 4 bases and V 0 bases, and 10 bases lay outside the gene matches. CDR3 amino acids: CSARDPRGSGRADTQYF. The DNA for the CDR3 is TGCAGTGCTAGAGATCCCCGGGGGAGCGGGAGGGCAGATACGCAGTATTTT.

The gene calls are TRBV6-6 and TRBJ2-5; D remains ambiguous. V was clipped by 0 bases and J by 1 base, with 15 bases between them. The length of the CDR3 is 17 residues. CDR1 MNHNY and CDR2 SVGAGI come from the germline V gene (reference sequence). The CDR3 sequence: CASSYSSSVSSQETQYF. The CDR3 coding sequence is TGTGCCAGCAGTTACTCGTCGTCAGTATCGAGCCAAGAGACCCAGTACTTC.

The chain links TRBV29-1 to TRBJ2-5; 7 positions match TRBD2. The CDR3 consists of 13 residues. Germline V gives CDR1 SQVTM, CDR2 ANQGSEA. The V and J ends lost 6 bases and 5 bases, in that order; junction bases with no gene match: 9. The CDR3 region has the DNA TGCAGCGTCCTTCGTAGGGAGGGGGAGACCCAGTACTTC. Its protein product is CSVLRREGETQYF.

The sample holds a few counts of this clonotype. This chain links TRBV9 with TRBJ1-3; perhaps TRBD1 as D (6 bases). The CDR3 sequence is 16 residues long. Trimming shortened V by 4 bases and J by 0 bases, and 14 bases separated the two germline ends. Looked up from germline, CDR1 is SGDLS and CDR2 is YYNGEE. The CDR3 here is CASSLTQGNSGNTIYF. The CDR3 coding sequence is TGTGCCAGCAGCCTTACACAGGGCAACTCTGGAAACACCATATATTTT.

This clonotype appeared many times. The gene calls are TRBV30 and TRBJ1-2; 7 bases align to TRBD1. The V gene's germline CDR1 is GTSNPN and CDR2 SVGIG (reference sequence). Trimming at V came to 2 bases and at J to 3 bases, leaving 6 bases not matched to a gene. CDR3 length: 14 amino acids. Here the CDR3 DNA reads TGTGCCTGGAGTAGGCGGGACAGTTACTATGGCTACACCTTC. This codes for CAWSRRDSYYGYTF.

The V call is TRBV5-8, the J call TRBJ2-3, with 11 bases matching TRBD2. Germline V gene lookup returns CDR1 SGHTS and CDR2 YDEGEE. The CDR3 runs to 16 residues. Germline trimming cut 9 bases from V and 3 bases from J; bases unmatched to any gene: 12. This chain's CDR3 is CATPSTASGRTDTQYF. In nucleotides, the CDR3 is TGTGCCACCCCCTCCACGGCTAGCGGGAGGACAGATACGCAGTATTTT.

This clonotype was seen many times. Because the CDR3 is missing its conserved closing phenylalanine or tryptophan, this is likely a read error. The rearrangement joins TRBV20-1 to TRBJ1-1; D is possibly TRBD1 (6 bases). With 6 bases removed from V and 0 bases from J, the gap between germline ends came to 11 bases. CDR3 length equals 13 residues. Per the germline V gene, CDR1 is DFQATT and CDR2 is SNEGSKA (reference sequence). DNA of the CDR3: TGCAGTGCCAGTAAGGGGGTGAACACTGAAGCTTTCCTT. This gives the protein CSASKGVNTEAFL.

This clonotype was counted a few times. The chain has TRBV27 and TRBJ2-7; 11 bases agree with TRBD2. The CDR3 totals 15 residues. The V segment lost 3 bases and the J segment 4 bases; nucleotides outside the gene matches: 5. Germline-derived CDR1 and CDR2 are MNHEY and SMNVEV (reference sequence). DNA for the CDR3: TGTGCCAGCAGTTTCTTCGGGACTAGCGGATACGAGCAGTACTTC. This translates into CASSFFGTSGYEQYF.

The CDR3 region is CSVPRTAQETQYF. The DNA for the CDR3 is TGCAGTGTTCCTCGGACTGCCCAAGAGACCCAGTACTTC. V usage is TRBV20-1 and J usage is TRBJ2-5; a weak D match, TRBD2 (5 bases). The length of the CDR3 is 13 residues. The germline V gene has CDR1 DFQATT and CDR2 SNEGSKA (reference sequence). V was cut by 7 bases and J by 1 base, with 13 bases left in between.

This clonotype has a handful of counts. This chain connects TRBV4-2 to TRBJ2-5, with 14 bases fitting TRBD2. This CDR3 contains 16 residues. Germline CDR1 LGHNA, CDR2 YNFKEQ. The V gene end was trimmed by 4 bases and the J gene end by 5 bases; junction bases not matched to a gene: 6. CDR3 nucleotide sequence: TGTGCCAGCAGCCCTGGGACTAGCGGGGGAGACGAGACCCAGTACTTC. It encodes CASSPGTSGGDETQYF.

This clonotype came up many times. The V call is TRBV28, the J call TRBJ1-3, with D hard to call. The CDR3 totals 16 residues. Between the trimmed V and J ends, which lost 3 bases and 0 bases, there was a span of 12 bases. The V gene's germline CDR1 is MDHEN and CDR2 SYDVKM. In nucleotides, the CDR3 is TGTGCCAGCAGTTTCCGTACTCCGCACTCTGGAAACACCATATATTTT. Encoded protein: CASSFRTPHSGNTIYF.

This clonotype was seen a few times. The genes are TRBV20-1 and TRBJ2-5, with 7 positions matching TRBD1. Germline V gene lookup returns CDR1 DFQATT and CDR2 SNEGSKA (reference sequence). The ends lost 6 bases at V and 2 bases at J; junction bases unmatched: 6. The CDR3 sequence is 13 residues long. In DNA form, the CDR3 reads TGCAGTGCGTCGGGGACAGCACAAGAGACCCAGTACTTC. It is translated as CSASGTAQETQYF.

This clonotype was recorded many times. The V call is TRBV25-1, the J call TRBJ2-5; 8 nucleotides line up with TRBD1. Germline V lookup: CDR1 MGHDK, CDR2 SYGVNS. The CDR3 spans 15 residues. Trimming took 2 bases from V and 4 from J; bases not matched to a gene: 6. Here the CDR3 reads CASSEASDRGETQYF. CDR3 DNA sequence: TGTGCCAGCAGTGAAGCTAGTGACAGGGGAGAGACCCAGTACTTC.

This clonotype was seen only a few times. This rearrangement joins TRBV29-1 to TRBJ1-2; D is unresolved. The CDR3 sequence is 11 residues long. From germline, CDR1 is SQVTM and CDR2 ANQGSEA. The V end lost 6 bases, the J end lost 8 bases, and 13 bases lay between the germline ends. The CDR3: CSVGRRGGYTF. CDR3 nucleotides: TGCAGCGTAGGGCGCCGGGGAGGCTACACCTTC.

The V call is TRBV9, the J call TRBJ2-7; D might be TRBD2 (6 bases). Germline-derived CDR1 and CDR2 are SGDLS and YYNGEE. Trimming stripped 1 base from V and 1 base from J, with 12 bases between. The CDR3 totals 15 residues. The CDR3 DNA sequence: TGTGCCAGCAGCGTACTTGGGGACTTATCCTACGAGCAGTACTTC. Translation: CASSVLGDLSYEQYF.